This TCR beta chain was found in a study of blood T cell repertoires in COVID-19. Libraries were prepared by immunoSEQ multiplex PCR; TCRdb keeps only in-frame clonotypes and omits some of them. The table has approximately 440,000 clones, roughly 88% seen once. Residents of approximately 25 US areas, aged roughly 18 to 95 years, made up the participants. From germline, CDR1 is SGHRS and CDR2 YFSETQ. V was trimmed by 6 bases and J by 12 bases, leaving 28 bases between them. This CDR3 is built from 16 residues. The specimen sequenced was PBMCs or T cells enriched from blood (not recorded which). The chain has TRBV5-1 and TRBJ2-1; perhaps TRBD2 as D (7 bases). This receptor was obtained from a man between 18 and 35 years old who had recovered from COVID-19. CDR3 coding DNA: TGCGCCAGCACCGCTGGGGGGGCCTTCGCGGCGGGTGGGCAGTTCTTC. The encoded protein is CASTAGGAFAAGGQFF.